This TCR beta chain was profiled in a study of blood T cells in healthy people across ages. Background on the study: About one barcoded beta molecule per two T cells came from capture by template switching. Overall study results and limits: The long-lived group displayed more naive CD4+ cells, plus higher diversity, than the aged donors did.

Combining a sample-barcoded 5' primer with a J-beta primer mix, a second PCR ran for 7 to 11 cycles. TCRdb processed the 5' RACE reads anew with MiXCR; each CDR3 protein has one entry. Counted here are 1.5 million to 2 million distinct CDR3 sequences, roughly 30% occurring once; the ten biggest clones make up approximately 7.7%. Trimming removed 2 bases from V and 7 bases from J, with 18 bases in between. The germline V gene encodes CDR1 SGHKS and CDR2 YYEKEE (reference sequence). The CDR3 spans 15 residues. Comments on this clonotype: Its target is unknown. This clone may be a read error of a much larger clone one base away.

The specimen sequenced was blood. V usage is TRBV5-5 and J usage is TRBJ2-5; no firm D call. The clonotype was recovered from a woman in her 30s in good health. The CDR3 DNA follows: TGTGCCAGCAGCTTAAGAGGCGTCTACCCAGGGACCCAGTACTTC. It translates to CASSLRGVYPGTQYF.